This TCR beta chain was identified in a study of liver allograft versus peripheral blood T cells. Overall study: Hepatic allograft T cell receptor repertoires were evaluated relative to those present in recipients' peripheral blood. Study conclusions and caveats: Liver allograft repertoires of T cell receptors reportedly diverged from peripheral blood repertoires.

Germline loops: CDR1 SGHNT, CDR2 YYREEE (reference sequence). This CDR3 region has 15 residues. V was trimmed by 3 bases and J by 8 bases, leaving 18 bases between them. TCRdb analysed the reads with MiXCR anew, one entry per CDR3 protein. This sample has 3,500 to 4,500 distinct CDR3 sequences, with roughly 13% found just once. This clonotype appeared many times. As yet, its antigen is unknown. The clonotype comes from a human patient who had a liver transplant. The graft donor may account for some of the T cells. The chain is built from TRBV5-4 and TRBJ1-5; a weak D match, TRBD1 (5 bases). CDR3 amino acids: CASSSSVGGSEPQHF. The CDR3 nucleotides are TGTGCCAGCAGCTCCTCGGTGGGGGGTAGTGAGCCCCAGCATTTT.